The TCR beta chain under discussion was sequenced for a study of OX40 agonist ivuxolimab in advanced cancers. Whole-study results and caveats: Some of the nonresponding patients also showed low levels of normalized T-cell clonal expansion.

The repertoire was sequenced with immunoSEQ multiplex PCR; TCRdb's copy has only in-frame clones and lacks some. The sample holds tens of thousands of clones, just under 85% seen once. Germline loops: CDR1 SEHNR, CDR2 FQNEAQ (reference sequence). Trimming took off 2 bases at V and 2 bases at J, with 10 bases between the two ends. The CDR3 is 14 amino acids. On this clone itself: Its specificity is not known.

Sample: CD4+ or CD8+ T cells sorted from blood, taken in a trial of the OX40 agonist ivuxolimab. V gene TRBV7-9 combines with J gene TRBJ2-7; D possibly corresponds to TRBD1 (5 bases). This TCR was sampled from an adult with an advanced solid tumor such as melanoma, head and neck, liver or kidney cancer. CDR3 in amino acids: CASSLIGHPYEQYF. CDR3 nucleotide sequence: TGTGCCAGCAGCTTAATTGGACACCCCTACGAGCAGTACTTC.